A selection of T cell receptor beta chains follows, all from one sample in a study of blood T cell repertoires in COVID-19. Only in-frame clones appear in the TCRdb table, and some are missing; sequencing was by immunoSEQ multiplex PCR. This table has over 250,000 clones, about 87% appearing once. The specimen was peripheral blood. Source of these receptors: a woman in her forties or fifties with COVID-19, enrolled during active disease. Both conserved end residues are part of each CDR3. The D gene is left open where the match is weak. Clone sizes are given selectively: once, few, many, or a class where the clone is expanded.

>TRBV7-9|TRBD1|once|TRBJ1-6|14
TGTGCCAGCAGCCCGGACAGGGGACTCTCACCCCTCCACTTT
CASSPDRGLSPLHF
>TRBV28|TRBD2|-|TRBJ2-7|14
TGTGCCAGCAGGACCGGGACTAGTGTCTACGAGCAGTACTTC
CASRTGTSVYEQYF
>TRBV5-1|-|-|TRBJ2-2|15
TGCGCCAGCAGCTTGCCTCACGGAGGAGCCGGGGAGCTGTTTTTT
CASSLPHGGAGELFF
>TRBV5-4|-|once|TRBJ1-2|14
TGTGCCAGCAGCTTTGGTCCTGACCAGCGGGGCTACACCTTC
CASSFGPDQRGYTF
>TRBV4-1|TRBD1|-|TRBJ2-6|17
TGCGCCAGCAGCCAGGGACAGGGTATTACTGGGGCCAACGTCCTGACTTTC
CASSQGQGITGANVLTF
>TRBV6-6|-|-|TRBJ2-3|16
TGTGCCAGCAGTTATATCCCTCCCTCGGTGGGCGATACGCAGTATTTT
CASSYIPPSVGDTQYF
>TRBV18|TRBD2|-|TRBJ2-1|15
TGTGCCAGCTCACCCGGACTAGCGGGAGCGGGTGAGCAGTTCTTC
CASSPGLAGAGEQFF
>TRBV7-7|TRBD2|-|TRBJ2-3|15
TGTGCCAGCAGCTTGGTGGGAGGGCCAGGGGATACGCAGTATTTT
CASSLVGGPGDTQYF
>TRBV2|-|once|TRBJ2-7|13
TGTGCCAGCAGTGGGGCAGGGGTTAACGAGCAGTACTTC
CASSGAGVNEQYF
>TRBV6-2/TRBV6-3|TRBD1|-|TRBJ2-1|15
TGTGCCAGCAGTACCCGGACAGGATTCTACAATGAGCAGTTCTTC
CASSTRTGFYNEQFF
>TRBV4-2|-|-|TRBJ2-5|15
TGTGCCAGCAGCCAAAGTCCCCACACGGGAGAGACCCAGTACTTC
CASSQSPHTGETQYF
>TRBV27|TRBD2|-|TRBJ2-7|15
TGTGCCAGCAGTTTCCAGCGGGAGTTGGGGTACGAGCAGTACTTC
CASSFQRELGYEQYF
>TRBV19|-|-|TRBJ1-2|19
TGTGCCAGTAGTTTAAGCCACACCGTGGGGGGGGCACTCGGCTATGGCTACACCTTC
CASSLSHTVGGALGYGYTF
>TRBV7-2|-|once|TRBJ2-1|13
TGTGCCAGCAGCTTAGGTCGGTCGAATGAGCAGTTCTTC
CASSLGRSNEQFF
>TRBV12-3/TRBV12-4|-|once|TRBJ2-5|11
TGTGCCAGCAGTTACTCGGAGACCCAGTACTTC
CASSYSETQYF
>TRBV6-5|TRBD1|-|TRBJ1-1|14
TGTGCCAGCACCCCGCCAGGGGGTAACACTGAAGCTTTCTTT
CASTPPGGNTEAFF
>TRBV4-3|-|-|TRBJ1-1|15
TGCGCCAGCAGCCAAGAATACGGGAAGAACACTGAAGCTTTCTTT
CASSQEYGKNTEAFF
>TRBV30|TRBD1|-|TRBJ2-1|14
TGTGCCTGGAGTTTGGGACAGGGCCACAATGAGCAGTTCTTC
CAWSLGQGHNEQFF
>TRBV6-5|TRBD1|-|TRBJ1-2|13
TGTGCCACCGGGACAGGGGAAGGCTATGGCTACACCTTC
CATGTGEGYGYTF
>TRBV5-1|TRBD2|-|TRBJ2-1|18
TGCGCCAGCAGCTTTCCTAGCGGGAGGGCCGAAATCTACAATGAGCAGTTCTTC
CASSFPSGRAEIYNEQFF
>TRBV29-1|TRBD2|-|TRBJ2-3|14
TGCAGCGTCGATAGCGGGAGTGGAACAGATACGCAGTATTTT
CSVDSGSGTDTQYF
>TRBV5-1|TRBD1|-|TRBJ2-7|16
TGCGCCAGCAGCTGGCCTAGGACAGGGGCCCCCTACGAGCAGTACTTC
CASSWPRTGAPYEQYF
>TRBV9|-|-|TRBJ2-3|17
TGTGCCAGCAGCGTAGGATCAGCGGGCCGATACACAGATACGCAGTATTTT
CASSVGSAGRYTDTQYF